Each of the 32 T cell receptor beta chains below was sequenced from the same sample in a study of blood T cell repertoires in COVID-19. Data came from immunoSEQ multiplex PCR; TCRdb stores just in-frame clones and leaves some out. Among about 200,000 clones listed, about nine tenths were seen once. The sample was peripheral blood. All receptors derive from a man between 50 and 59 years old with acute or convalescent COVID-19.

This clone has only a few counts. In DNA form, the CDR3 reads TGTGCCAGTAGTATAGATCTTTTGGGCTCTGAAGCTTTCTTT. It specifies CASSIDLLGSEAFF. This chain links TRBV19 with TRBJ1-1, with D unresolved. The CDR3 consists of 14 residues. V was shortened by 0 bases and J by 6 bases, with 11 bases between the two germline ends. In germline, CDR1 is LNHDA, CDR2 SQIVND (reference sequence).

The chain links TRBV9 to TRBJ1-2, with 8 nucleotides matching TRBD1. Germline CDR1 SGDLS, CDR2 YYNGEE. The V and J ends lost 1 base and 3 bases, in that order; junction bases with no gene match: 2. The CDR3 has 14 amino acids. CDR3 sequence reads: CASSVTGGDYGYTF. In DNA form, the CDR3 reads TGTGCCAGCAGCGTAACAGGGGGTGACTATGGCTACACCTTC.

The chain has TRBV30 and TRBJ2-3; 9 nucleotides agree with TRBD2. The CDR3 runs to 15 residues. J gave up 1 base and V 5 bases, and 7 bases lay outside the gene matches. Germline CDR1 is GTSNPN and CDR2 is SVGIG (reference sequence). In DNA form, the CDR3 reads TGTGCCTGGGGGACTAGCCCAACTCGCACAGATACGCAGTATTTT. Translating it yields CAWGTSPTRTDTQYF.

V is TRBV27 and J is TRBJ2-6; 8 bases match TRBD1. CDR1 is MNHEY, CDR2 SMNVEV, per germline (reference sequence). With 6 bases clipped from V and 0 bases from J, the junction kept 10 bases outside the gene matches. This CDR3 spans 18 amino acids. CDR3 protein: CASRQYTGGASGANVLTF. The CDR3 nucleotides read TGTGCCAGCAGACAATATACAGGGGGAGCCTCTGGGGCCAACGTCCTGACTTTC.

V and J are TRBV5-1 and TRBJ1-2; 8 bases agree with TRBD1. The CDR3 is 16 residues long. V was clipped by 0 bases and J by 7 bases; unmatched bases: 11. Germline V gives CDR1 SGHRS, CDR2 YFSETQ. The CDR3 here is CASSLAPGGYGGGYTF. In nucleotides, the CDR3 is TGCGCCAGCAGCTTGGCCCCAGGGGGCTACGGGGGTGGCTACACCTTC.

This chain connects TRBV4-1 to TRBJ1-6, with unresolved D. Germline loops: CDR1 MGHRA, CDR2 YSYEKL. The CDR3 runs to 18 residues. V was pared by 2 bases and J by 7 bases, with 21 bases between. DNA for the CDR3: TGCGCCAGCAGCCAACGAGCCGGGTCCACCCTCACGAATTCACCCCTCCACTTT. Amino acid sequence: CASSQRAGSTLTNSPLHF.

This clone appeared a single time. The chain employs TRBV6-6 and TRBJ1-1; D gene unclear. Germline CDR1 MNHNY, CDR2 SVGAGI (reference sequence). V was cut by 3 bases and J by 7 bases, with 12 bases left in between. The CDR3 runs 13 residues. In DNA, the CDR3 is TGTGCCAGCAGTTATGACTCATTTTATGAAGCTTTCTTT. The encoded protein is CASSYDSFYEAFF.

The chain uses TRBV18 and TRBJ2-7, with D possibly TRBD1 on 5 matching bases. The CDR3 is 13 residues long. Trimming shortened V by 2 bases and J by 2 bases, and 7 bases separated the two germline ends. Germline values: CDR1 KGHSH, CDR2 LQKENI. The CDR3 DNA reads TGTGCCAGCTCACCAAGCAGGGCCTACGAGCAGTACTTC. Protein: CASSPSRAYEQYF.

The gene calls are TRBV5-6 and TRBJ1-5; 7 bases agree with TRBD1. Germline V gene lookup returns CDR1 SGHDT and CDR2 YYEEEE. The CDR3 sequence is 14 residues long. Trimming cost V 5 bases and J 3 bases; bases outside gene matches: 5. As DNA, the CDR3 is TGTGCCAGCAGTCAGGGGGGTATCAATCAGCCCCAGCATTTT. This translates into CASSQGGINQPQHF.

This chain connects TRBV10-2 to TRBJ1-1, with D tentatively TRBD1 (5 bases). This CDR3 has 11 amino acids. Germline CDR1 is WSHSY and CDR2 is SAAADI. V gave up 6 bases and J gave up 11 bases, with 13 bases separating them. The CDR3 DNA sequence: TGCGCCAGCAGCCTTCAGGGAAGGGCTTTCTTT. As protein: CASSLQGRAFF.

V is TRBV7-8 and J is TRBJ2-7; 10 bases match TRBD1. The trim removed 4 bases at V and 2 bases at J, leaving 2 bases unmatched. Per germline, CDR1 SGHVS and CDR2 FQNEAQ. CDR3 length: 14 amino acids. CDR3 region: CASSSGTGAYEQYF. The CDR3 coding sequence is TGTGCCAGCAGCTCCGGGACAGGGGCCTACGAGCAGTACTTC.

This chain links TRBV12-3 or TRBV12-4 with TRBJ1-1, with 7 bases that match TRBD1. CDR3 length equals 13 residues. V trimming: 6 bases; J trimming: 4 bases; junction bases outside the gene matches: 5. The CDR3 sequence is CASSLTGATEAFF. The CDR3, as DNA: TGTGCCAGCAGCCTCACAGGGGCCACTGAAGCTTTCTTT.

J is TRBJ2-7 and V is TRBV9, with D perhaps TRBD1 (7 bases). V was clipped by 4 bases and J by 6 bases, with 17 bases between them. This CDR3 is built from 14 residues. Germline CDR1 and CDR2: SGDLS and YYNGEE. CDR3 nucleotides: TGTGCCAGCAGCTCGCGCGGGACAGACGGCGAGCAGTACTTC. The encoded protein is CASSSRGTDGEQYF.

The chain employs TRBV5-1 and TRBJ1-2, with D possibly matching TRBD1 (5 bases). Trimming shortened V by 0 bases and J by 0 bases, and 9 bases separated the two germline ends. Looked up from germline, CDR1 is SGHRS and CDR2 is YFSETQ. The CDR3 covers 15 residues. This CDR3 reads CASSLVIGANYGYTF. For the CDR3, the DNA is TGCGCCAGCAGCTTGGTAATAGGGGCTAACTATGGCTACACCTTC. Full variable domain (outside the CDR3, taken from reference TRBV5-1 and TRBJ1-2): KAGVTQTPRYLIKTRGQQVTLSCSPISGHRSVSWYQQTPGQGLQFLFEYFSETQRNKGNFPGRFSGRQFSNSRSEMNVSTLELGDSALYLCASSLVIGANYGYTFGSGTRLTVV.

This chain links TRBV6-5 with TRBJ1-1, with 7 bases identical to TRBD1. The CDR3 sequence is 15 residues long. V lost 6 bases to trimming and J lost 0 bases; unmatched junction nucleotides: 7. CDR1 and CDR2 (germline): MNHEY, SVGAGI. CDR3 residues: CASRLGGQMNTEAFF. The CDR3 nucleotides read TGTGCCAGCAGACTGGGGGGACAGATGAACACTGAAGCTTTCTTT.

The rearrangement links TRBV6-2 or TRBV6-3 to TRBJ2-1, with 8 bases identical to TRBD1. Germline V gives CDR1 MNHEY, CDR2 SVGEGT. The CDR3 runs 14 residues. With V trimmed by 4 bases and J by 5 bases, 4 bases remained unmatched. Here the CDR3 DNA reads TGTGCCAGCAGTTCCGGACAGGGTCACAATGAGCAGTTCTTC. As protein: CASSSGQGHNEQFF.

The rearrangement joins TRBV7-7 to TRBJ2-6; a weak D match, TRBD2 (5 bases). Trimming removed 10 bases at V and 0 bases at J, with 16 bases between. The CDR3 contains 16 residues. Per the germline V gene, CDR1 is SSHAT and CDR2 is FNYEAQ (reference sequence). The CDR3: CATTDGGGSGANVLTF. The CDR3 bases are TGTGCCACCACAGACGGAGGTGGCTCTGGGGCCAACGTCCTGACTTTC.

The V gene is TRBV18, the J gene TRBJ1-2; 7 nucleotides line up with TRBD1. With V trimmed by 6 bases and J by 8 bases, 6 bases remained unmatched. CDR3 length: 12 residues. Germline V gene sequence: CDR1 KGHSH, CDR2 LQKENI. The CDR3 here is CASSADREGYTF. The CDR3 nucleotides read TGTGCCAGCTCCGCCGACAGGGAGGGCTACACCTTC.

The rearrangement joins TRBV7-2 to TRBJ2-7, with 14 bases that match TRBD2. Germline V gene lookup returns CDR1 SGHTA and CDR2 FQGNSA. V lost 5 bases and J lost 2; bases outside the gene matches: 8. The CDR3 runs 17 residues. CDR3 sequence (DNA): TGTGCCAGCAGCATCTCTCCGGGACTAGCGGGAGCCTACGAGCAGTACTTC. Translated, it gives CASSISPGLAGAYEQYF. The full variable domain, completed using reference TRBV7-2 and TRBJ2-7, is GAGVSQSPSNKVTEKGKDVELRCDPISGHTALYWYRQSLGQGLEFLIYFQGNSAPDKSGLPSDRFSAERTGGSVSTLTIQRTQQEDSAVYLCASSISPGLAGAYEQYFGPGTRLTVT.

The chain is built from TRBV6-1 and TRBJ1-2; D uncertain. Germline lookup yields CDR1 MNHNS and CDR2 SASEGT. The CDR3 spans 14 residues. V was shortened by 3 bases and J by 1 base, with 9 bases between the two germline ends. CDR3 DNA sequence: TGTGCCAGCAGTGAGGTCAGGATTAACTATGGCTACACCTTC. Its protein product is CASSEVRINYGYTF.

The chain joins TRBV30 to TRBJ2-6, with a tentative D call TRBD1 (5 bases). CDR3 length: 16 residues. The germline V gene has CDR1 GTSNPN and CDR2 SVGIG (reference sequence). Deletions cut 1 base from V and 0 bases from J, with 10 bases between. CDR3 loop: CAWSAGHNSGANVLTF. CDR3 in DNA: TGTGCCTGGAGTGCAGGGCATAACTCTGGGGCCAACGTCCTGACTTTC.

The CDR3, as DNA: TGTGCCAGCAGCCCCGGGACTCCAGTTAACACCGGGGAGCTGTTTTTT. It is translated as CASSPGTPVNTGELFF. This chain uses TRBV7-9 with TRBJ2-2; weak D call: TRBD2 (6 bases). CDR3 length: 16 amino acids. V was pared by 5 bases and J by 2 bases, with 15 bases between. Germline V gene sequence: CDR1 SEHNR, CDR2 FQNEAQ (reference sequence).

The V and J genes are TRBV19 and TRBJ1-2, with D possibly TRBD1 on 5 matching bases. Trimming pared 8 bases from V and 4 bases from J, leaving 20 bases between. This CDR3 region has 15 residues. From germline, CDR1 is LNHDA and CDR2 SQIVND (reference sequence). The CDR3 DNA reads TGTGCCAGTGAGCCTGCGGGGCGCGACCCCTATGGCTACACCTTC. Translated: CASEPAGRDPYGYTF. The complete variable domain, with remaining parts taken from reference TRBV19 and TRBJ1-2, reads DGGITQSPKYLFRKEGQNVTLSCEQNLNHDAMYWYRQDPGQGLRLIYYSQIVNDFQKGDIAEGYSVSREKKESFPLTVTSAQKNPTAFYLCASEPAGRDPYGYTFGSGTRLTVV.

The CDR3, as DNA: TGTGCCAGCAGTGAATTAGGACAGGACCATGGCTACACCTTC. Amino acids: CASSELGQDHGYTF. The rearrangement uses TRBV25-1 and TRBJ1-2; 7 bases fit TRBD1. With 1 base clipped from V and 6 bases from J, the junction kept 5 bases outside the gene matches. Looked up from germline, CDR1 is MGHDK and CDR2 is SYGVNS. The CDR3 covers 14 residues.

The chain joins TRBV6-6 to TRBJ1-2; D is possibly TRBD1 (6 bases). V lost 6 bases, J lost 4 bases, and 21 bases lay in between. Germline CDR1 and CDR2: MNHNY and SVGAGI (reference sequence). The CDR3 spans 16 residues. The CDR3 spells CASSPGTHLRGYGYTF. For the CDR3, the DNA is TGTGCCAGCAGCCCCGGGACACATCTTAGGGGCTATGGCTACACCTTC.

The DNA for the CDR3 is TGTGCCAGCAGCCCTACCTTGAACACTGAAGCTTTCTTT. It is translated as CASSPTLNTEAFF. This chain joins TRBV7-9 and TRBJ1-1; the D is unclear. Germline V gene lookup returns CDR1 SEHNR and CDR2 FQNEAQ (reference sequence). This CDR3 has 13 amino acids. Deletions cut 5 bases from V and 0 bases from J, with 7 bases between.

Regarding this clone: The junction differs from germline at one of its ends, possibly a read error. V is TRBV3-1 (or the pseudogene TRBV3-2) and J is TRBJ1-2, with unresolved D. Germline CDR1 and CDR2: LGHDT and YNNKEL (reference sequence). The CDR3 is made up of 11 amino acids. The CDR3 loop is CASSQGSGSSF. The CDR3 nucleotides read TGTGCCAGCAGCCAAGGGAGCGGCAGCTCATTC.

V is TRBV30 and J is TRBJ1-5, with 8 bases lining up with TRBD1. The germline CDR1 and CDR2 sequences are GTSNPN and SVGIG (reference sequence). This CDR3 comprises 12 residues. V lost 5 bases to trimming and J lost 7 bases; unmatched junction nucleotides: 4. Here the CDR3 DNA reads TGTGCCTGGGGACAGGGAGGACAGCCCCAGCATTTT. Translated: CAWGQGGQPQHF.

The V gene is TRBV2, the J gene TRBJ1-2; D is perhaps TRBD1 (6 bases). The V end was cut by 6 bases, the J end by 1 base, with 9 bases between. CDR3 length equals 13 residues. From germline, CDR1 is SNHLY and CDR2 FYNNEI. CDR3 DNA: TGTGCCAGCAGCAGGGGATTTAACTATGGCTACACCTTC. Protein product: CASSRGFNYGYTF. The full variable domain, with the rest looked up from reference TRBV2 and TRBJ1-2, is EPEVTQTPSHQVTQMGQEVILRCVPISNHLYFYWYRQILGQKVEFLVSFYNNEISEKSEIFDDQFSVERPDGSNFTLKIRSTKLEDSAMYFCASSRGFNYGYTFGSGTRLTVV.

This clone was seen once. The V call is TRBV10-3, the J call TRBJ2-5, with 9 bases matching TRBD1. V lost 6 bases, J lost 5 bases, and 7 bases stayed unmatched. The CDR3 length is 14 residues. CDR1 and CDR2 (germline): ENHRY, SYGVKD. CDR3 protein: CAIRARDREETQYF. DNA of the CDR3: TGTGCCATCAGAGCCAGGGACAGGGAGGAGACCCAGTACTTC.

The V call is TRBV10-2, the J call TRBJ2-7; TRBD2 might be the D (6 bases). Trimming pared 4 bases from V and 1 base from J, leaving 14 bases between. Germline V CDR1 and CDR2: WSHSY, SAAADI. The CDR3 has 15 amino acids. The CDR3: CASSGEGSGSYEQYF. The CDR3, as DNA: TGCGCCAGCAGTGGAGAGGGGAGCGGGTCCTACGAGCAGTACTTC.

The CDR3 loop is CASSRNYGYTF. As DNA, the CDR3 is TGTGCCAGCAGCCGGAACTATGGCTACACCTTC. The chain carries TRBV5-8 and TRBJ1-2; D is undetermined. V dropped 4 bases and J dropped 2 bases, with 3 bases sitting between them. Germline assignment: CDR1 SGHTS and CDR2 YDEGEE. This CDR3 has 11 residues.